What follows are 4 T cell receptor beta chains derived from one specimen sequenced in a study of human T cells and chemical hapten exposure. The time point: pre-sensitization, week 0. The treatment: therapeutic diphenylcyclopropenone sensitization with weekly scalp DPC. One entry per CDR3 protein, called by TCRdb with MiXCR from the RACE reads. The sample includes about 120,000 distinct CDR3 sequences, around an eighth seen only once; the top ten take around 3%. Material: whole blood, obtained in connection with sensitization to the hapten diphenylcyclopropenone (DPC). The receptors originated from a woman between 18 and 30 years old with alopecia areata. Some clones in this sample may be carry-over from other donors' samples.

In its sample, this clonotype was seen many times. The genes are TRBV7-7 and TRBJ2-2, with TRBD2 matching 13 bases. V lost 5 bases to trimming and J lost 3 bases; unmatched junction nucleotides: 3. The CDR3 length is 16 residues. Germline V gene lookup returns CDR1 SSHAT and CDR2 FNYEAQ (reference sequence). The CDR3 loop reads CASSLTSGGYTGELFF. The CDR3 bases are TGTGCCAGCAGCCTGACTAGCGGGGGGTACACCGGGGAGCTGTTTTTT.

This clonotype was counted between two and nine times. CDR3 residues: CASSRQADTQYF. The CDR3 DNA is TGCGCCAGCAGCCGACAGGCAGATACGCAGTATTTT. The chain couples TRBV5-1 to TRBJ2-3; D possibly corresponds to TRBD1 (6 bases). Looked up from germline, CDR1 is SGHRS and CDR2 is YFSETQ. V lost 4 bases and J lost 4, with 7 bases in between. This CDR3 comprises 12 residues.

Here the CDR3 reads CASSLGRVDYNEQFF. The CDR3 DNA follows: TGTGCCAGCAGTTTGGGCCGAGTGGATTACAATGAGCAGTTCTTC. The rearrangement links TRBV12-3 or TRBV12-4 to TRBJ2-1; D gene uncertain. The CDR3 runs to 15 residues. Deletions cut 3 bases from V and 4 bases from J, with 13 bases between.

This clonotype was seen many times. The rearrangement joins TRBV6-5 to TRBJ2-3, with unresolved D. The V end lost 8 bases, the J end lost 4 bases, and 10 bases lay between the germline ends. CDR3 length: 12 residues. CDR1 and CDR2 (germline): MNHEY, SVGAGI. CDR3 protein: CASSLSADTQYF. For the CDR3, the DNA is TGTGCCAGCTCATTATCGGCAGATACGCAGTATTTT.